What follows are 9 T cell receptor beta chains derived from one specimen sequenced in a study of identical twins. TCRdb itself ran the 5' RACE reads through MiXCR, one entry per CDR3 protein. The sample holds 200,000 to 250,000 distinct CDR3 sequences; approximately 11% are singletons and the top ten take approximately 4%. These data were likewise used in another study, on yellow fever vaccine responses in identical twins.

Material for sequencing was memory (CD45RO+) T cells sorted from blood. Source of these receptors: a woman aged 18-35 years in good health.

This sequence joins TRBV28 and TRBJ1-2; the match to TRBD1 covers 8 bases. The CDR3 sequence is 14 residues long. From germline, CDR1 is MDHEN and CDR2 SYDVKM. V trimming: 5 bases; J trimming: 3 bases; junction bases outside the gene matches: 5. The CDR3 bases are TGTGCCAGCAGTCCGACGACAGGGGACTATGGCTACACCTTC. Translating gives CASSPTTGDYGYTF.

This clonotype has more than one count but fewer than ten. The rearrangement links TRBV29-1 to TRBJ2-3; 7 bases align to TRBD2. The V segment lost 6 bases and the J segment 1 base; nucleotides outside the gene matches: 7. The CDR3 is made up of 14 amino acids. Germline V gene sequence: CDR1 SQVTM, CDR2 ANQGSEA. The CDR3, as DNA: TGCAGCGTCCCCGGGGAGGGTGGCACAGATACGCAGTATTTT. Residues: CSVPGEGGTDTQYF.

At least ten counts were recorded for this clonotype. This rearrangement joins TRBV29-1 to TRBJ2-7, with 8 bases lining up with TRBD2. V shed 2 bases and J 0 bases; nucleotides not matched to a gene: 12. This CDR3 is built from 17 residues. Germline assignment: CDR1 SQVTM and CDR2 ANQGSEA. Here the CDR3 DNA reads TGCAGCGTTGAAAGCCCTAAGCGGGAGAAGAGCTCCTACGAGCAGTACTTC. It encodes CSVESPKREKSSYEQYF.

The sample holds a few counts of this clonotype. V gene TRBV19 combines with J gene TRBJ2-2, with 8 bases lining up with TRBD1. Trimming took 5 bases from V and 8 from J; bases not matched to a gene: 13. This CDR3 has 16 residues. The germline gives CDR1 LNHDA, CDR2 SQIVND (reference sequence). CDR3 amino acids: CASSPRLKDRVGELFF. The CDR3 DNA follows: TGTGCCAGTAGTCCGCGGCTGAAGGACAGGGTAGGGGAGCTGTTTTTT.

This clonotype was counted between two and nine times. The gene calls are TRBV5-4 and TRBJ2-7; no reliable D call. V lost 0 bases and J lost 2, with 12 bases in between. The CDR3 loop spans 15 amino acids. In germline, CDR1 is SGHNT, CDR2 YYREEE (reference sequence). The CDR3 DNA is TGTGCCAGCAGCTTGGGTCTAGGATCAACCTACGAGCAGTACTTC. This sequence encodes CASSLGLGSTYEQYF. Together with reference TRBV5-4 and TRBJ2-7, the CDR3 gives the full variable domain: ETGVTQSPTHLIKTRGQQVTLRCSSQSGHNTVSWYQQALGQGPQFIFQYYREEENGRGNFPPRFSGLQFPNYSSELNVNALELDDSALYLCASSLGLGSTYEQYFGPGTRLTVT.

The V call is TRBV9, the J call TRBJ1-2; D uncertain. The CDR3 totals 15 residues. CDR1 is SGDLS, CDR2 YYNGEE, per germline. V lost 0 bases and J lost 6, with 15 bases in between. CDR3 in DNA: TGTGCCAGCAGCGTAGTCGGGAAAAGGTCTGATGGCTACACCTTC. Translating gives CASSVVGKRSDGYTF.

The rearrangement links TRBV6-5 to TRBJ2-1, with 7 bases fitting TRBD1. This CDR3 is built from 15 residues. With 2 bases clipped from V and 3 bases from J, the junction kept 4 bases outside the gene matches. CDR1 MNHEY and CDR2 SVGAGI come from the germline V gene. CDR3: CASSYEGGSYNEQFF. CDR3 DNA: TGTGCCAGCAGTTACGAAGGGGGCAGCTACAATGAGCAGTTCTTC.

In its sample, this clonotype was seen many times. CDR3 nucleotides: TGCGCCAGCAGCTTGGCTACGGGCGGGACAGGTCGTGAAGCTTTCTTT. Translation gives CASSLATGGTGREAFF. V gene TRBV5-1 combines with J gene TRBJ1-1; 8 bases line up with TRBD1. The CDR3 contains 16 residues. Germline CDR1 and CDR2: SGHRS and YFSETQ. The trim removed 0 bases at V and 7 bases at J, leaving 11 bases unmatched.

The genes are TRBV3-1 and TRBJ2-4, with D perhaps being TRBD1 or TRBD2 (5 bases each). Germline-derived CDR1 and CDR2 are LGHDT and YNNKEL (reference sequence). CDR3 size: 14 residues. The germline V and J ends were trimmed by 1 base and 2 bases, with 6 bases remaining between them. CDR3 residues: CASSQVGPKNIQYF. For the CDR3, the DNA is TGTGCCAGCAGCCAAGTGGGACCCAAAAACATTCAGTACTTC.